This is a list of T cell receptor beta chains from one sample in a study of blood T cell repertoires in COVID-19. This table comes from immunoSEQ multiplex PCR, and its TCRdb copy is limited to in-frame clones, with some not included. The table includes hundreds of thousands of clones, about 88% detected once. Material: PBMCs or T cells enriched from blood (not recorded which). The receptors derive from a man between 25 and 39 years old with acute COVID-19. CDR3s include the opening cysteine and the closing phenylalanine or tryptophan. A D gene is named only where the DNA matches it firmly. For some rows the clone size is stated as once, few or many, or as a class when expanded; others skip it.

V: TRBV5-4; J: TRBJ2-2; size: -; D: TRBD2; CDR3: CASSWGLAANTGELFF; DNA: TGTGCCAGCAGCTGGGGACTAGCAGCGAACACCGGGGAGCTGTTTTTT
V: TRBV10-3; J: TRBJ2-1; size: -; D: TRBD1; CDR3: CAISERQGTYNEQFF; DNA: TGTGCCATCAGTGAACGACAGGGTACCTACAATGAGCAGTTCTTC
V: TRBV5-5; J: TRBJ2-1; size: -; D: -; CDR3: CASSLVSPYNRNEQFF; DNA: TGTGCCAGCAGCTTGGTCTCGCCATATAATAGAAATGAGCAGTTCTTC
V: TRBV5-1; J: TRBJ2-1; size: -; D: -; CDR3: CASSNRGINEQFF; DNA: TGCGCCAGCTCTAATAGAGGGATCAATGAGCAGTTCTTC
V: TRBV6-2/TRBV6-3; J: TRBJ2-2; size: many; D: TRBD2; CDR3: CASSDSGRVTGELFF; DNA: TGTGCCAGCAGCGATAGCGGGAGGGTAACCGGGGAGCTGTTTTTT
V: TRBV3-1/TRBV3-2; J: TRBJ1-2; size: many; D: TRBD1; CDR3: CASSQWDRGRGDYGYTF; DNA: TGTGCCAGCAGCCAATGGGACAGGGGGCGAGGGGACTATGGCTACACCTTC
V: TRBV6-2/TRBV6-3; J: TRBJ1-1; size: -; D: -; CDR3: CASSYWGQNTEAFF; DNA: TGTGCCAGCAGTTACTGGGGACAGAACACTGAAGCTTTCTTT
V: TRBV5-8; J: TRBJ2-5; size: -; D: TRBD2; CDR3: CASSLGTSGGANHGRETQYF; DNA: TGTGCCAGCAGCTTGGGGACTAGCGGGGGGGCCAACCATGGCCGAGAGACCCAGTACTTC
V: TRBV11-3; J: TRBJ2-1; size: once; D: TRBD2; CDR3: CASRTTPGLSGSSDEQFF; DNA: TGTGCCAGCAGAACCACTCCGGGGCTTAGCGGGAGTTCGGATGAGCAGTTCTTC
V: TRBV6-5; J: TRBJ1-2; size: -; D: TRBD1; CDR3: CASSTVGQGNYGYTF; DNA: TGTGCCAGCAGCACTGTGGGACAGGGTAACTATGGCTACACCTTC
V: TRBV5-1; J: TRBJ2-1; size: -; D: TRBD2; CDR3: CASSLSGDALEQFF; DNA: TGTGCCAGCAGCCTGAGCGGGGACGCCCTAGAGCAGTTCTTC
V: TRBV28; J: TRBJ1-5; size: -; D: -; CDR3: CASSTSAQGNQPQHF; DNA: TGTGCCAGCAGCACATCGGCGCAGGGCAATCAGCCCCAGCATTTT
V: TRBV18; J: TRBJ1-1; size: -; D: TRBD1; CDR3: CASSQDRMNTEAFF; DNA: TGTGCCAGCTCACAGGACAGGATGAACACTGAAGCTTTCTTT
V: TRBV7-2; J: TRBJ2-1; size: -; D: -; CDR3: CASSSPSGNSYNEQFF; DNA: TGTGCCAGCAGCTCGCCGTCCGGGAACTCCTACAATGAGCAGTTCTTC
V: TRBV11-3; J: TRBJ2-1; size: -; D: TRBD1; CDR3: CASSFGTGVRDEQFF; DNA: TGTGCCAGCAGCTTCGGGACAGGGGTACGAGATGAGCAGTTCTTC
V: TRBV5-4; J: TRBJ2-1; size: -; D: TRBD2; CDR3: CASSLDSGRAWSGEQFF; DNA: TGTGCCAGCAGCTTGGATAGCGGGAGGGCCTGGTCAGGTGAGCAGTTCTTC
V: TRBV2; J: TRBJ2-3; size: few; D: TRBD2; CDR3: CASSDGTSGEDTQYF; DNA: TGTGCCAGCAGTGATGGGACTAGCGGGGAGGATACGCAGTATTTT
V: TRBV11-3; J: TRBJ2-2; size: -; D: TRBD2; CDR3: CASSSGLMNTGELFF; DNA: TGTGCCAGCAGCTCGGGACTAATGAACACCGGGGAGCTGTTTTTT
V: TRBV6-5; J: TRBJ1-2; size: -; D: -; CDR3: CASSYDGRGGYTF; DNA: TGTGCCAGCAGTTACGACGGGAGAGGCGGCTACACCTTC
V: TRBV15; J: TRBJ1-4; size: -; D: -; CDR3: CATSGTQARNEKLFF; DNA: TGTGCCACCAGCGGTACACAGGCTCGTAATGAAAAACTGTTTTTT